These 5 T cell receptor beta chains came from one sample sequenced in a study of OX40 agonist ivuxolimab in advanced cancers. The protocol was immunoSEQ multiplex PCR, while the TCRdb copy is restricted to in-frame clones and leaves out a portion. The sample yields fewer than 25,000 clones, 85% seen once. Sequences were derived from CD4+ or CD8+ T cells sorted from blood, sampled in a trial of the OX40 agonist ivuxolimab. These TCRs come from an adult with an advanced solid tumor such as melanoma, head and neck, liver or kidney cancer.

Note on this clone: Compared with germline, one end of the junction differs, possibly owing to a read error. CDR3 in amino acids: CASSLGTGVGEQYF. The CDR3 DNA is TGTGCTAGCAGCTTAGGCACAGGGGTTGGCGAGCAGTACTTC. The chain couples TRBV7-7 to TRBJ2-7; TRBD1 matches 7 bases. This CDR3 has 14 amino acids. Germline V gives CDR1 SSHAT, CDR2 FNYEAQ (reference sequence).

The V and J genes are TRBV2 and TRBJ1-1, with TRBD1 matching over 7 bases. The V gene's germline CDR1 is SNHLY and CDR2 FYNNEI. V trimming: 2 bases; J trimming: 0 bases; junction bases outside the gene matches: 3. The CDR3 is 15 amino acids. The CDR3 nucleotides are TGTGCCAGCAGTGAACGACAGGGATTGAACACTGAAGCTTTCTTT. Protein product: CASSERQGLNTEAFF.

This clone was detected a few times. The J gene is TRBJ2-3, the V gene TRBV7-2; D not certain. Germline V CDR1 and CDR2: SGHTA, FQGNSA. The CDR3 is 16 amino acids. The V gene lost 3 bases and the J gene lost 3 bases, with 16 bases spanning the gap. The CDR3 sequence is CASSFSRTRTTDTQYF. The CDR3 DNA is TGTGCCAGCAGCTTTTCCCGGACCAGAACGACAGATACGCAGTATTTT.

The V call is TRBV28, the J call TRBJ2-7; possibly TRBD2 for D (7 bases). Trimming took off 7 bases at V and 0 bases at J, with 22 bases between the two ends. Germline V gene lookup returns CDR1 MDHEN and CDR2 SYDVKM. CDR3 length: 17 amino acids. CDR3 loop: CASTSAGHSQSSYEQYF. For the CDR3, the DNA is TGTGCCAGCACCTCAGCGGGACATTCCCAGAGCTCCTACGAGCAGTACTTC. Full variable domain (rest looked up from reference TRBV28 and TRBJ2-7): DVKVTQSSRYLVKRTGEKVFLECVQDMDHENMFWYRQDPGLGLRLIYFSYDVKMKEKGDIPEGYSVSREKKERFSLILESASTNQTSMYLCASTSAGHSQSSYEQYFGPGTRLTVT.

This chain uses TRBV6-6 with TRBJ2-5, with D hard to call. The ends were cut back, 0 bases at V and 4 bases at J, with 9 bases in the middle. The CDR3 sequence is 14 residues long. CDR1 and CDR2 from the germline V gene are MNHNY and SVGAGI (reference sequence). CDR3 residues: CASSYSSVVETQYF. The CDR3 bases are TGTGCCAGCAGTTACTCGAGTGTAGTAGAGACCCAGTACTTC.